The entry below gives a single TCR beta chain sequence along with its context. Its antigen is unidentified. The data are from a study of graft-versus-host responses after intestinal transplantation. Study results and caveats: Ileal or blood samples showed some GvH clones first, and such clones were also found in recipient marrow.

Produced via immunoSEQ multiplex PCR; TCRdb's table is partial and in-frame only. The sample holds about 70,000 clones; roughly 89% are singletons and the top ten take approximately 4.1%. The length of the CDR3 is 14 residues. Germline-derived CDR1 and CDR2 are SGDLS and YYNGEE. The V end lost 3 bases, the J end lost 4 bases, and 13 bases lay between the germline ends. The clonotype was recovered from a human donor who was the organ donor for an intestinal transplant. The sequences come from unstimulated CD8+ T cells sorted from spleen or lymph node cells, collected before transplant. This chain uses TRBV9 with TRBJ1-1; perhaps TRBD1 as D (6 bases). CDR3: CASSAYRVGTEAFF. The CDR3 DNA sequence: TGTGCCAGCAGCGCTTACAGGGTTGGCACTGAAGCTTTCTTT.